Here is one T cell receptor (beta chain) with its context. The antigen is not known. A much larger clone lies one base from this, so it may be a read error. This sample is part of a study of T cells in Graves' hyperthyroidism and ophthalmopathy. Regarding the study as a whole: Most clonotypes expanded in thyroid above 0.001 were likewise present in blood. The model made its ophthalmopathy prediction, and onset followed a median approximately six months later.

TCR beta CDR3 region amplification was performed from RNA transcripts. First-round RT-PCR with HTBI primers amplified the TCR CDR3 region. A single record per CDR3 protein comes from TCRdb applying MiXCR to the multiplex PCR reads. The sample carries a few hundred thousand distinct CDR3 sequences, about 18% recorded once. Diagnoses rested on clinical symptoms, serum thyroxine and TRAb, thyroid ultrasound and orbital computed tomography. Fresh peripheral blood, 10 ml, yielded the PBMCs. Germline assignment: CDR1 MNHEY and CDR2 SMNVEV (reference sequence). The CDR3 sequence is 15 residues long. V was pared by 7 bases and J by 2 bases, with 16 bases between.

Sequencing used blood. V is TRBV27 and J is TRBJ2-3, with D perhaps TRBD2 (6 bases). The sequence was obtained from a woman aged 18-29 years with Graves' hyperthyroidism. The chain's CDR3 is CASISVGGNTDTQYF. The CDR3 bases are TGTGCCAGCATTTCTGTTGGAGGGAACACAGATACGCAGTATTTT.